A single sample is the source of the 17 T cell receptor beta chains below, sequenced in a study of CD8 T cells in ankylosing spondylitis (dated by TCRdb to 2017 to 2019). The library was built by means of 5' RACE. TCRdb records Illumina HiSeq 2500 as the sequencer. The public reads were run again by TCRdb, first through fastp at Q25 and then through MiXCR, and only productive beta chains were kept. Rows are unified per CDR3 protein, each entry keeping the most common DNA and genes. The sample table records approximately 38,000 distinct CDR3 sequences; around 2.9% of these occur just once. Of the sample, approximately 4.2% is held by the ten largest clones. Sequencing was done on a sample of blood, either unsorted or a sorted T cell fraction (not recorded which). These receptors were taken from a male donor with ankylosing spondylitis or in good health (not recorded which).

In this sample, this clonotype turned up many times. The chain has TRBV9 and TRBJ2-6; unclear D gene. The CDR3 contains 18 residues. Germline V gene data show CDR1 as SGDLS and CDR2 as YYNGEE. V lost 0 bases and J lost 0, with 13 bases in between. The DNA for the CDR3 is TGTGCCAGCAGCGTAGGGGGTAGGCCTCCCTCTGGGGCCAACGTCCTGACTTTC. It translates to CASSVGGRPPSGANVLTF.

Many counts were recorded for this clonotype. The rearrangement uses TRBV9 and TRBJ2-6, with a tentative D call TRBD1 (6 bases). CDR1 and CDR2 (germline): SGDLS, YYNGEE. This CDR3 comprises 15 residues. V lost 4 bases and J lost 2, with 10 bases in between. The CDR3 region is CASSPRQAGANVLTF. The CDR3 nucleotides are TGTGCCAGCAGCCCCCGACAGGCTGGGGCCAACGTCCTGACTTTC.

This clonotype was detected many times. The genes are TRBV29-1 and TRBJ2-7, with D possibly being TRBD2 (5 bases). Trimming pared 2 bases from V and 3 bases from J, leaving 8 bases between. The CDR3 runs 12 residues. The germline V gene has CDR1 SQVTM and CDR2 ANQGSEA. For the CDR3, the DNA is TGCAGCGTTGAAAAGCGGATCTACGAGCAGTACTTC. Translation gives CSVEKRIYEQYF.

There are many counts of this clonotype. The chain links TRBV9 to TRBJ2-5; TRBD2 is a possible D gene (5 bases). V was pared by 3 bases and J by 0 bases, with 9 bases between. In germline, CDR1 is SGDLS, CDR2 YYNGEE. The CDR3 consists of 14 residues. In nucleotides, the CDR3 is TGTGCCAGCAGCGATAAGGACTACCAAGAGACCCAGTACTTC. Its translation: CASSDKDYQETQYF.

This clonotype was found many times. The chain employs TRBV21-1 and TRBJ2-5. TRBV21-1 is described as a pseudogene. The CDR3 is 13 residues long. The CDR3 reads CASSPSTRETQYF. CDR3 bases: TGTGCCAGCAGTCCTAGTACCCGAGAGACCCAGTACTTC.

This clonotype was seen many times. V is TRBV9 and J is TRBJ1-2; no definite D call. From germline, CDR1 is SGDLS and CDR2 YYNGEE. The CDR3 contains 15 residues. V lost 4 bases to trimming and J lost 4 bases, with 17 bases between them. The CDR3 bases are TGTGCCAGCAGCCCGAGCCGCGCACGGATCTATGGCTACACCTTC. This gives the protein CASSPSRARIYGYTF.

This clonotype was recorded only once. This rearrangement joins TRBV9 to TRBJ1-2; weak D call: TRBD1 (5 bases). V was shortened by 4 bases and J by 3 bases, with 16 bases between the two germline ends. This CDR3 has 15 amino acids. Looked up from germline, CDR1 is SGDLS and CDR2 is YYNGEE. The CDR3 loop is CASSLGARADYGYTF. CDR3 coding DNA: TGTGCCAGCAGCCTAGGGGCCAGGGCAGACTATGGCTACACCTTC.

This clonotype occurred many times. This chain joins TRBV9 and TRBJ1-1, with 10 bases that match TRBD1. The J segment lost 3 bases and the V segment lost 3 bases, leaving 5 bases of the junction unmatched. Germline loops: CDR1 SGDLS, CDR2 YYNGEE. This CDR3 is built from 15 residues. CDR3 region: CASSASGQGYTEAFF. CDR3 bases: TGTGCCAGCAGCGCTTCGGGACAGGGGTACACTGAAGCTTTCTTT.

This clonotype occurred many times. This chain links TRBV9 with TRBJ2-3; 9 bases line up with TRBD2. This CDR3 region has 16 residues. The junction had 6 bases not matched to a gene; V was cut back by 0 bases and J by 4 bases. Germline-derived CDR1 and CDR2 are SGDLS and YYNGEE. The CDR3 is CASSVEGGRAADTQYF. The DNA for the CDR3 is TGTGCCAGCAGCGTAGAAGGCGGGAGGGCCGCAGATACGCAGTATTTT.

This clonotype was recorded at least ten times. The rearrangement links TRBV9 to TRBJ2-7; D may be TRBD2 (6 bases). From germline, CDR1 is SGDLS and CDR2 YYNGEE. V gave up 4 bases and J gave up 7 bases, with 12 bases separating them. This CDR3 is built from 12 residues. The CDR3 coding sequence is TGTGCCAGCAGCTCCCCCGGGGGAGAGCAGTACTTC. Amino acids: CASSSPGGEQYF. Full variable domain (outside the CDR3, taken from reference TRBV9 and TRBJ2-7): DSGVTQTPKHLITATGQRVTLRCSPRSGDLSVYWYQQSLDQGLQFLIQYYNGEERAKGNILERFSAQQFPDLHSELNLSSLELGDSALYFCASSSPGGEQYFGPGTRLTVT.

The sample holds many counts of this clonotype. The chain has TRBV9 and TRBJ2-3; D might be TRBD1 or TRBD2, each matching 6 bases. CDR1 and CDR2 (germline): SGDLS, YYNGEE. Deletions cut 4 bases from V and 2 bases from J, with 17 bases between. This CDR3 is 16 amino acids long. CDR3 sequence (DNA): TGTGCCAGCAGCTCCCCGGGGGCCCAGATCACAGATACGCAGTATTTT. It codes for CASSSPGAQITDTQYF.

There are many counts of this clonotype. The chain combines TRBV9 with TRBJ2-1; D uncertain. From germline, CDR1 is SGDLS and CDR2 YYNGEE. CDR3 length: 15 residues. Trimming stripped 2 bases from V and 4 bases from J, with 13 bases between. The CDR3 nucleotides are TGTGCCAGCAGCGTTCTACTTTTAGGGTACAATGAGCAGTTCTTC. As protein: CASSVLLLGYNEQFF.

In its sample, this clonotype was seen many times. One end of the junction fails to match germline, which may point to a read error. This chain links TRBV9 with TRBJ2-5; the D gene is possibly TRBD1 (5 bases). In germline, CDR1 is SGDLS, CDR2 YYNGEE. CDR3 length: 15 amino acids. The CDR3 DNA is TGTGCCAGCAGCGCAGGCCGAGGCAGGGTGGAGATCCAGTACTTC. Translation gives CASSAGRGRVEIQYF.

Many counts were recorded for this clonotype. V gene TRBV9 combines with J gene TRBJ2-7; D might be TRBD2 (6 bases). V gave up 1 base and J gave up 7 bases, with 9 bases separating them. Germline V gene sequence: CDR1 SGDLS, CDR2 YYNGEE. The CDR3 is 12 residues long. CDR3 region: CASSVLRGEQYF. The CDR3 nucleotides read TGTGCCAGCAGCGTACTTCGGGGGGAGCAGTACTTC.

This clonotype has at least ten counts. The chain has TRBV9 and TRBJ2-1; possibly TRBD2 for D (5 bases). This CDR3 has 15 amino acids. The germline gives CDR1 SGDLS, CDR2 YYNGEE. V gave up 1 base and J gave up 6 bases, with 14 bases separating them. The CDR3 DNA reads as TGTGCCAGCAGCGTAAGGACTCAGCTTCCCAATGAGCAGTTCTTC. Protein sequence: CASSVRTQLPNEQFF.

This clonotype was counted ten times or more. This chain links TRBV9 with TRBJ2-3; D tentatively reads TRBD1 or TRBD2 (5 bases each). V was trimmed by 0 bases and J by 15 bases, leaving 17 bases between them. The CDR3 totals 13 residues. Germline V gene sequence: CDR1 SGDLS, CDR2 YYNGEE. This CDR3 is CASSVDPGPTVYF. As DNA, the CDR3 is TGTGCCAGCAGCGTAGATCCGGGGCCGACGGTATATTTT.

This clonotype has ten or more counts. CDR3 in amino acids: CASSVVEGTDTQYF. CDR3 nucleotides: TGTGCCAGCAGCGTAGTGGAGGGCACAGATACGCAGTATTTT. The V gene is TRBV9, the J gene TRBJ2-3; a weak D match, TRBD2 (5 bases). CDR3 length: 14 residues. Trimming pared 0 bases from V and 1 base from J, leaving 6 bases between. Germline V gene lookup returns CDR1 SGDLS and CDR2 YYNGEE.